This T cell receptor (beta chain) is drawn from a study of cytomegalovirus exposure and HLA in healthy donors. The overall study: In terms of ancestry, the Caucasian-associated cluster contained 80% to 90% of the approximately 400 genotyped donors.

V lost 3 bases to trimming and J lost 5 bases, with 16 bases between them. This CDR3 is built from 15 residues. Looked up from germline, CDR1 is MNHEY and CDR2 is SMNVEV (reference sequence). Use of 60 Vbeta and 13 Jbeta primers characterized the PCR. The table came from immunoSEQ multiplex PCR; TCRdb's copy has only in-frame clones and leaves some out. The sample has 85,000 to 110,000 clones; 76% are singletons. Findings and limits, study-wide: Another analysis was done later, and it associated over 15,000 TCR beta sequences with HLA alleles at 0.05 false discovery rate.

Points on this clone: Antigen: not known.

Every donor was a healthy person donating bone marrow. V gene TRBV27 combines with J gene TRBJ1-2; TRBD1 might be the D (6 bases). The TCR originated in a young woman in good health and CMV-seropositive. The sequenced material came from PBMCs. The CDR3 loop reads CASSFSGASPYGYTF. The CDR3 bases are TGTGCCAGCAGTTTTTCAGGGGCCTCCCCTTATGGCTACACCTTC.